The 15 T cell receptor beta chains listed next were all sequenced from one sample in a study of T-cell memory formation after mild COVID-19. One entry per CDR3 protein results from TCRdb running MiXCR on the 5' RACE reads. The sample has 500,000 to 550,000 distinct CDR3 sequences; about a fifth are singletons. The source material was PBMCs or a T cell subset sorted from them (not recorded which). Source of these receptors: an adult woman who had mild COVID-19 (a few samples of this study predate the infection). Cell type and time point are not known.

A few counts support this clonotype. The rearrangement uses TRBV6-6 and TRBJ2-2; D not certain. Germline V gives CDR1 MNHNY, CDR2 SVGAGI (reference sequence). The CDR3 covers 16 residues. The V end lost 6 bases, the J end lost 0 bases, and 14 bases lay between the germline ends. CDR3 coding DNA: TGTGCCAGCAGCACCGTCCATGGGGCGAACACCGGGGAGCTGTTTTTT. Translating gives CASSTVHGANTGELFF.

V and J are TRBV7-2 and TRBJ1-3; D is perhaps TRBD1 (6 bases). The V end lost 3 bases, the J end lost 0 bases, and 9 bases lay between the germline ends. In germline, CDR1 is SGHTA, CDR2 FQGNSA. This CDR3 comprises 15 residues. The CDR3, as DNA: TGTGCCAGCAGCTTCTGGGGGCACTCTGGAAACACCATATATTTT. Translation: CASSFWGHSGNTIYF. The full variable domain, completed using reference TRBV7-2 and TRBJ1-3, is GAGVSQSPSNKVTEKGKDVELRCDPISGHTALYWYRQSLGQGLEFLIYFQGNSAPDKSGLPSDRFSAERTGGSVSTLTIQRTQQEDSAVYLCASSFWGHSGNTIYFGEGSWLTVV.

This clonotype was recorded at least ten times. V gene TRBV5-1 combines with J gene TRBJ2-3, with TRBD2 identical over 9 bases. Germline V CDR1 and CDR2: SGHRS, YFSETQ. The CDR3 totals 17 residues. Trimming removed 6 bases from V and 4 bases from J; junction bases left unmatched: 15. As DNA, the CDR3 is TGCGCCAGCACCGTAAAACCGGGACTAGCTATTTCAGATACGCAGTATTTT. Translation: CASTVKPGLAISDTQYF.

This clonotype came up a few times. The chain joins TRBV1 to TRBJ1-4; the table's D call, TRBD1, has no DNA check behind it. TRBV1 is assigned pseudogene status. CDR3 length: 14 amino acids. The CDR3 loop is CTSSRTGANEKLFF. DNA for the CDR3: TGCACCAGCAGCCGGACAGGGGCTAATGAAAAACTGTTTTTT.

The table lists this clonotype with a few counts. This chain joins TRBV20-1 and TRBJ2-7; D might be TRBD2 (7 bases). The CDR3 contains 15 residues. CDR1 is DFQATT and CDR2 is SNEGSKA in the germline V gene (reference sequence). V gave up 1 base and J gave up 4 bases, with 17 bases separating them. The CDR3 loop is CSARGREGGQYEQYF. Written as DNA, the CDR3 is TGCAGTGCTAGAGGCAGGGAGGGGGGGCAGTACGAGCAGTACTTC.

The CDR3 nucleotides are TGTGCCATCAGCTGGGACTACTTCGGGACCCAGTACTTC. Amino acid sequence: CAISWDYFGTQYF. The chain joins TRBV10-3 to TRBJ2-5, with 7 bases matching TRBD2. The germline CDR1 and CDR2 sequences are ENHRY and SYGVKD. The V segment lost 6 bases and the J segment 7 bases; nucleotides outside the gene matches: 8. The CDR3 has 13 residues.

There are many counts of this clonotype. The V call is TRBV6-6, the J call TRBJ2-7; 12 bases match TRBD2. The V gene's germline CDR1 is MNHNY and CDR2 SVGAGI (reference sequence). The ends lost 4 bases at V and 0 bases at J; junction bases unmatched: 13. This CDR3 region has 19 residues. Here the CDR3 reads CASSSTPGTSGPISYEQYF. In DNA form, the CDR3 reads TGTGCCAGCAGTTCAACCCCCGGGACTAGCGGGCCAATCTCCTACGAGCAGTACTTC.

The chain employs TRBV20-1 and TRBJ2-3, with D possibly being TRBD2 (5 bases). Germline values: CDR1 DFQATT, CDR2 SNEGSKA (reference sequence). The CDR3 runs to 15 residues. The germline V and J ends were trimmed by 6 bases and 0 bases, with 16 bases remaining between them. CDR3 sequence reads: CSAPREGTSTDTQYF. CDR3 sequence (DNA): TGCAGTGCCCCCCGTGAGGGTACTAGCACAGATACGCAGTATTTT.

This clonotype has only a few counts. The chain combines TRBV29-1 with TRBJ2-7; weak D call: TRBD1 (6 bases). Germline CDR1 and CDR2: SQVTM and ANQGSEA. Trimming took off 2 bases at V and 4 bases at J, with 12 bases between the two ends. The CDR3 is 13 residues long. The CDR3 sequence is CSVEISGDYEQYF. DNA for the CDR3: TGCAGCGTTGAAATCTCAGGGGATTACGAGCAGTACTTC.

The CDR3 region has the DNA TGCGCCAGCAGCCAAGGCGCAGGAGTAGACAATGAGCAGTTCTTC. It translates to CASSQGAGVDNEQFF. The V call is TRBV4-1, the J call TRBJ2-1; D is unresolved. There are 15 residues in the CDR3. The germline V gene encodes CDR1 MGHRA and CDR2 YSYEKL. The V and J ends lost 1 base and 5 bases respectively, with 12 bases between them.

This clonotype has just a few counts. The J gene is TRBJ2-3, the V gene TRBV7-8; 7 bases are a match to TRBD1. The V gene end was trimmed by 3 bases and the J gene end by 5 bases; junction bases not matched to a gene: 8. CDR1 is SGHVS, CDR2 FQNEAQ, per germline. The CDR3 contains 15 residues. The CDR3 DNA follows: TGTGCCAGCAGCTTTTCGTTTACAGGGGAAGATACGCAGTATTTT. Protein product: CASSFSFTGEDTQYF.

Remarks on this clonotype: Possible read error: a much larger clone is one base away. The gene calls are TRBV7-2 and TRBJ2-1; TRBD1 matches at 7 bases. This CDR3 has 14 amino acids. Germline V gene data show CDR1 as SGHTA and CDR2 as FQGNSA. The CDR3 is CDSSEGQPYNEQFF. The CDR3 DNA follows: TGTGACAGCAGCGAGGGACAGCCATACAATGAGCAGTTCTTC.

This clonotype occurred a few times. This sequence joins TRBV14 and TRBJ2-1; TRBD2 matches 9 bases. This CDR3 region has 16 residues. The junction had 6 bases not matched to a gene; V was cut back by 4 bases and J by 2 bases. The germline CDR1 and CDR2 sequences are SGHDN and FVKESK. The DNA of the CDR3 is TGTGCCAGCAGCCCATTAGCGGGGGCACCCTACAATGAGCAGTTCTTC. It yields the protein CASSPLAGAPYNEQFF.

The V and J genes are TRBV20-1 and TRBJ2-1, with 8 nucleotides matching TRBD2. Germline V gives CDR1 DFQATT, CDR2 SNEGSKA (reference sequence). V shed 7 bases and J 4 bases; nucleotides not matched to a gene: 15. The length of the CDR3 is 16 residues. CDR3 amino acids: CSVPHLLGRVYNEQFF. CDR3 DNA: TGCAGTGTTCCCCATCTCCTCGGGAGGGTGTACAATGAGCAGTTCTTC.

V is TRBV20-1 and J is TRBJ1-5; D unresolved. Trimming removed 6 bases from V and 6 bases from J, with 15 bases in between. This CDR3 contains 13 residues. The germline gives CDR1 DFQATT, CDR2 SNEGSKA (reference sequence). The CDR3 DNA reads TGCAGTGCGGCCTGGGTCGCAGGTCAGCCCCAGCATTTT. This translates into CSAAWVAGQPQHF.